A selection of T cell receptor beta chains follows, all from one sample in a study of blood T cell repertoires in COVID-19. Data came from immunoSEQ multiplex PCR; TCRdb stores just in-frame clones and leaves some out. The data show tens of thousands of clones, with more than 75% seen just once and 8.5% to 12% held by the top ten. Specimen: peripheral blood. These TCRs come from a man in his 60s with acute or convalescent COVID-19. Each CDR3 is given with its conserved first and last residue. Fields, in order: CDR3 protein, CDR3 DNA, J gene, clone size, D gene, V gene, CDR3 length. The D gene is left open where the match is weak. A clone size is listed for some rows: how often the clone was seen (once, few, many), or a class if it is expanded.

CASRPSGQPYNEQFF	TGTGCCAGCAGACCCAGCGGACAGCCCTACAATGAGCAGTTCTTC	TRBJ2-1	NA	NA	TRBV7-3	15
CASSLSPNSYEQYF	TGTGCCAGCAGTTTATCTCCTAACTCCTACGAGCAGTACTTC	TRBJ2-7	NA	NA	TRBV27	14
CASSLGALSGNTIYF	TGTGCCAGCAGCTTGGGGGCTCTCTCTGGAAACACCATATATTTT	TRBJ1-3	NA	NA	TRBV5-8	15
CASSFLGYRGEETQYF	TGTGCCAGTAGCTTCTTGGGCTACAGGGGCGAGGAGACCCAGTACTTC	TRBJ2-5	NA	TRBD1	TRBV19	16
CASSSGLAGTGELFF	TGTGCCAGCAGCTCGGGACTAGCTGGGACCGGGGAGCTGTTTTTT	TRBJ2-2	NA	TRBD2	TRBV11-3	15
CASSLAGSDYGYTF	TGTGCCAGCAGCTTAGCCGGCAGCGACTATGGCTACACCTTC	TRBJ1-2	NA	NA	TRBV7-2	14
CATEELASQYF	TGTGCCACCGAGGAATTAGCCTCGCAGTATTTT	TRBJ2-3	once	NA	TRBV10-3	11
CASSSNLRDRGHEQYF	TGTGCCAGCAGCTCAAACCTCCGGGACAGGGGCCACGAGCAGTACTTC	TRBJ2-7	few	TRBD1	TRBV11-2	16
CASSPGQRNQPQHF	TGTGCCAGCAGCCCGGGACAAAGGAATCAGCCCCAGCATTTT	TRBJ1-5	NA	NA	TRBV7-8	14
CASRPAGGPGTDTQYF	TGTGCCAGTAGGCCAGCGGGAGGGCCTGGCACAGATACGCAGTATTTT	TRBJ2-3	once	TRBD2	TRBV19	16
CASSRQGGDTQYF	TGTGCCAGCAGTCGACAGGGAGGAGATACGCAGTATTTT	TRBJ2-3	once	NA	TRBV6-5	13
CASSSPDSEAFF	TGTGCCAGCAGCTCGCCGGACAGTGAAGCTTTCTTT	TRBJ1-1	NA	NA	TRBV5-4	12
CASSLSVAQPQHF	TGTGCCAGCAGTTTATCGGTCGCTCAGCCCCAGCATTTT	TRBJ1-5	once	NA	TRBV28	13
CASSPNGGAPYNEQFF	TGTGCCAGCTCACCAAACGGGGGGGCTCCCTACAATGAGCAGTTCTTC	TRBJ2-1	NA	TRBD2	TRBV18	16
CASSQSWQARYGYTF	TGTGCCAGCAGCCAATCGTGGCAGGCCCGCTATGGCTACACCTTC	TRBJ1-2	few	NA	TRBV16	15
CASTSGTSTETQYF	TGCGCCAGCACTTCCGGGACTAGCACGGAGACCCAGTACTTC	TRBJ2-5	NA	TRBD2	TRBV5-1	14
CASSRPLYSNQPQHF	TGTGCCAGCAGTCGCCCCCTCTATAGCAATCAGCCCCAGCATTTT	TRBJ1-5	NA	NA	TRBV28	15
CASSFGQALNSPLHF	TGTGCCAGCAGCTTCGGACAGGCACTTAATTCACCCCTCCACTTT	TRBJ1-6	few	TRBD1	TRBV5-4	15
CASSPRGGLPSYEQYF	TGTGCCAGCAGCCCCCGTGGGGGACTTCCCTCCTACGAGCAGTACTTC	TRBJ2-7	NA	NA	TRBV5-6	16
CASSPPGLAEYEQYF	TGTGCCAGCTCACCACCGGGGCTAGCGGAATACGAGCAGTACTTC	TRBJ2-7	NA	TRBD2	TRBV18	15
CSVVAGGRYNEQFF	TGCAGCGTTGTTGCGGGAGGCCGCTACAATGAGCAGTTCTTC	TRBJ2-1	NA	TRBD2	TRBV29-1	14
CASSQDLETSGSSYEQYF	TGTGCCAGCAGCCAAGATCTTGAGACTAGCGGTAGCTCCTACGAGCAGTACTTC	TRBJ2-7	NA	TRBD2	TRBV4-2	18
CASSPVASSGGAGELFF	TGTGCCAGCAGCCCGGTGGCGTCTAGCGGGGGGGCCGGGGAGCTGTTTTTT	TRBJ2-2	NA	TRBD2	TRBV7-3	17
CASSQSGSTLYEQYF	TGTGCCAGCAGCCAGAGCGGGAGTACCCTCTACGAGCAGTACTTC	TRBJ2-7	NA	TRBD2	TRBV28	15
CASTRQTSNQPQHF	TGTGCCAGTACTCGACAGACTAGCAATCAGCCCCAGCATTTT	TRBJ1-5	once	NA	TRBV2	14
CASRLTGMNTEAFF	TGTGCCAGCAGATTAACAGGAATGAACACTGAAGCTTTCTTT	TRBJ1-1	NA	NA	TRBV7-2	14
CASSREDRAYGYTF	TGTGCCAGCAGTCGAGAAGACAGGGCCTATGGCTACACCTTC	TRBJ1-2	NA	TRBD1	TRBV28	14
CASSLVGREGNIQYF	TGTGCCAGCAGCTTAGTCGGCAGGGAGGGGAACATTCAGTACTTC	TRBJ2-4	NA	TRBD2	TRBV7-2	15
CASSPSRGGDQPQHF	TGTGCCAGCTCACCCTCAAGGGGCGGGGATCAGCCCCAGCATTTT	TRBJ1-5	NA	NA	TRBV18	15
CASSSRPFREGWPQHF	TGTGCCAGCAGCTCGAGACCCTTCCGAGAGGGATGGCCCCAGCATTTT	TRBJ1-5	NA	NA	TRBV7-2	16
CTAASTDTQYF	TGTACCGCGGCTAGCACAGATACGCAGTATTTT	TRBJ2-3	NA	NA	TRBV28	11
CASSPWTSRENEQFF	TGTGCCAGTAGTCCCTGGACTAGCCGCGAAAATGAGCAGTTCTTC	TRBJ2-1	few	TRBD2	TRBV19	15
CASRTSGVETQYF	TGTGCCAGCAGAACTAGCGGGGTAGAGACCCAGTACTTC	TRBJ2-5	NA	TRBD2	TRBV6-5	13
CASSDQGFNEKLFF	TGTGCCAGCTCAGATCAGGGGTTTAATGAAAAACTGTTTTTT	TRBJ1-4	NA	NA	TRBV18	14
CASSLAPPGQGDYGYTF	TGCGCCAGCAGCTTGGCCCCCCCGGGACAGGGGGACTATGGCTACACCTTC	TRBJ1-2	few	TRBD1	TRBV5-1	17
CASSLERAGNEKLFF	TGTGCCAGCAGCTTAGAGCGGGCGGGTAATGAAAAACTGTTTTTT	TRBJ1-4	NA	NA	TRBV11-2	15
CASSLGARAGVDDGYTF	TGCGCCAGCAGCCTCGGAGCAAGGGCAGGGGTGGATGATGGCTACACCTTC	TRBJ1-2	NA	NA	TRBV4-1	17
CASSRQGTGANVLTF	TGTGCCAGCAGCCGACAGGGTACTGGGGCCAACGTCCTGACTTTC	TRBJ2-6	NA	TRBD1	TRBV6-5	15
CASSHSSSVNEQFF	TGTGCCAGCAGCCATAGTAGTAGCGTCAATGAGCAGTTCTTC	TRBJ2-1	once	NA	TRBV3-1/TRBV3-2	14
CASSERGLNYGYTF	TGTGCCAGCAGCGAACGTGGCCTTAACTATGGCTACACCTTC	TRBJ1-2	NA	NA	TRBV9	14
CAWSVPGGAGELFF	TGTGCCTGGAGTGTACCGGGGGGGGCCGGGGAGCTGTTTTTT	TRBJ2-2	NA	TRBD2	TRBV30	14
CASSITGGGQPQHF	TGTGCCAGCAGCATAACAGGGGGAGGTCAGCCCCAGCATTTT	TRBJ1-5	NA	TRBD1	TRBV7-8	14
CASSLSGQGYTGELFF	TGTGCCAGCAGCTTGAGTGGACAGGGGTACACCGGGGAGCTGTTTTTT	TRBJ2-2	NA	TRBD1	TRBV5-6	16
CASSLGRSAGETQYF	TGTGCCAGCAGCCTAGGGAGGAGCGCGGGAGAGACCCAGTACTTC	TRBJ2-5	many	NA	TRBV7-9	15
CASSEVPLLAGVTGELFF	TGTGCCAGCAGTGAAGTGCCCCTACTAGCGGGAGTTACCGGGGAGCTGTTTTTT	TRBJ2-2	NA	TRBD2	TRBV6-1	18
CASSSRLAGTYEQYF	TGTGCCAGCAGCTCCCGACTAGCGGGAACCTACGAGCAGTACTTC	TRBJ2-7	few	TRBD2	TRBV7-8	15
CAGSDGTGGGGYTF	TGTGCCGGAAGTGATGGGACAGGGGGCGGTGGCTACACCTTC	TRBJ1-2	NA	TRBD1	TRBV2	14
CASSSSPGLELFF	TGTGCCAGCAGCTCAAGCCCAGGCCTGGAGCTGTTTTTT	TRBJ2-2	NA	NA	TRBV5-5	13
CASSLAQRGASYEQYF	TGTGCCAGCAGCTTAGCGCAAAGGGGCGCCTCCTACGAGCAGTACTTC	TRBJ2-7	once	NA	TRBV7-2	16
CATSRDWGGGPGDTQYF	TGTGCCACCAGCAGAGATTGGGGCGGGGGGCCCGGAGATACGCAGTATTTT	TRBJ2-3	few	TRBD2	TRBV15	17
CSVTPPGLTAEAFF	TGCAGCGTTACCCCCCCGGGGTTAACTGCTGAAGCTTTCTTT	TRBJ1-1	NA	NA	TRBV29-1	14
CASSYGAGQGYTF	TGTGCCAGCAGTTACGGGGCAGGTCAAGGCTACACCTTC	TRBJ1-2	once	NA	TRBV6-2/TRBV6-3	13
CASSGGGNTEAFF	TGTGCCAGCAGCGGGGGGGGGAACACTGAAGCTTTCTTT	TRBJ1-1	NA	NA	TRBV25-1	13